This T cell receptor (beta chain) emerged from a study of blood T cell repertoires in COVID-19. For the study at large: The analysed material was cDNA or gDNA that came from T cells, B-cell-depleted T cells, or PBMCs.

In the source study's methods: Reference gene primer amplification in the assay estimated nucleated cell counts. Generated by immunoSEQ multiplex PCR, the TCRdb table keeps only in-frame clones and is missing some. From that table come the V and J calls and clone size; the DNA was used to work out D and trimming. The data show about 70,000 clones, with approximately 83% seen just once and around 6.9% held by the top ten. This CDR3 is built from 14 residues. The ends lost 11 bases at V and 3 bases at J; junction bases unmatched: 6. Germline-derived CDR1 and CDR2 are SNHLY and FYNNEI. What was sequenced was peripheral blood. The source is a man under 40 with COVID-19, enrolled during active disease. The chain uses TRBV2 and TRBJ2-1; 11 bases fit TRBD1. The CDR3 loop reads CAAGGTGGYNEQFF. The CDR3 coding sequence is TGTGCCGCCGGGGGGACAGGGGGCTACAATGAGCAGTTCTTC.